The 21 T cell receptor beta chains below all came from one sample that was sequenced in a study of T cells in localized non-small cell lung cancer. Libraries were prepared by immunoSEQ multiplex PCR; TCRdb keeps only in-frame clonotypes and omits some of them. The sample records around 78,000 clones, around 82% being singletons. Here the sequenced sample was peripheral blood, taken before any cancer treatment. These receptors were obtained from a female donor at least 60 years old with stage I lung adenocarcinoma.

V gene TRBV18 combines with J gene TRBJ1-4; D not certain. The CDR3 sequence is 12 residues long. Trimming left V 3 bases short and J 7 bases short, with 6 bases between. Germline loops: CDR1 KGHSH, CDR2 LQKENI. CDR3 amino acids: CASSPGSEKLFF. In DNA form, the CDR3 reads TGTGCCAGCTCACCGGGCTCTGAAAAACTGTTTTTT.

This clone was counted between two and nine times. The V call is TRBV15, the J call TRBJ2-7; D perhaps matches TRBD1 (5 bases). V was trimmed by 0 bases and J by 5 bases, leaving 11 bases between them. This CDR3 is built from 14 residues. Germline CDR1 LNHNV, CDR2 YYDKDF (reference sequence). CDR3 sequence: CATSREGRAHEQYF. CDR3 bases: TGTGCCACCAGCAGAGAGGGCAGGGCCCACGAGCAGTACTTC.

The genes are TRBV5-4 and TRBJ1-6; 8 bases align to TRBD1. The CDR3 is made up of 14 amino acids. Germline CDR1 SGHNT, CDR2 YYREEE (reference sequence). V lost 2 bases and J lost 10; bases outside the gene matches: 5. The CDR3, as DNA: TGTGCCAGCAGCTTAGGACAGGGCGGCTCACCCCTCCACTTT. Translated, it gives CASSLGQGGSPLHF.

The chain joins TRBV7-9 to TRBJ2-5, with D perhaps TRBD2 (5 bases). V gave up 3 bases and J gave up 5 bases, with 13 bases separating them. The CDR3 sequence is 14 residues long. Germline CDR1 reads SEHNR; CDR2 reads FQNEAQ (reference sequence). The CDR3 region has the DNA TGTGCCAGCAGCTTCGTGACGCAGCGGGAGACCCAGTACTTC. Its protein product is CASSFVTQRETQYF.

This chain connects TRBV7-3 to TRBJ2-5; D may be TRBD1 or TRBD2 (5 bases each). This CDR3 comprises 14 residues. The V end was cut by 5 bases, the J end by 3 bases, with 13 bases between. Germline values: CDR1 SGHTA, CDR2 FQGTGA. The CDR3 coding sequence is TGTGCCAGCAGCCGTGACGGGGCGGAAGAGACCCAGTACTTC. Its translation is CASSRDGAEETQYF.

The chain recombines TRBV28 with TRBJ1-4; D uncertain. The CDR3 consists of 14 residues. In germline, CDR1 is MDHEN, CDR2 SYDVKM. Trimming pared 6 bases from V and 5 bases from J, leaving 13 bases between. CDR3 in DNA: TGTGCCAGCAGCCCACGGGTGGGCAATGAAAAACTGTTTTTT. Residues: CASSPRVGNEKLFF.

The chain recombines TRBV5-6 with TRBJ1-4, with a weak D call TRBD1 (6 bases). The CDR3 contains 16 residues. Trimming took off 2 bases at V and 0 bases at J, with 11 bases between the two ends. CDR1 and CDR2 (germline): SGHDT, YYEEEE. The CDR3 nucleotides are TGTGCCAGCAGCTTTACAGGGAGTGCAACTAATGAAAAACTGTTTTTT. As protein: CASSFTGSATNEKLFF.

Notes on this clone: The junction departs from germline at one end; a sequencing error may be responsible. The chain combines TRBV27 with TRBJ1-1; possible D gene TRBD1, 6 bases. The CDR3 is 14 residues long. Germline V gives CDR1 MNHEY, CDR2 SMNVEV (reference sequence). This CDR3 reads CAGSLQGQNTEAFF. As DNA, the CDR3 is TGTGCCGGCAGTCTACAGGGCCAGAACACTGAAGCTTTCTTT.

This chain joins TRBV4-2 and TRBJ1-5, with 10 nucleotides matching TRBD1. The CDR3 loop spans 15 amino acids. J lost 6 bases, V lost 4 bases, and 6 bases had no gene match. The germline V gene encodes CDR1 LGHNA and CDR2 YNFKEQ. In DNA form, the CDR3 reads TGTGCCAGCAGCCCGAGGAGGACAGGGGGTCAGCCCCAGCATTTT. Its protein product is CASSPRRTGGQPQHF.

CDR3 sequence: CSGLTGTGREQYF. CDR3 coding DNA: TGCAGCGGACTGACCGGGACAGGGCGCGAGCAGTACTTC. The V gene is TRBV29-1, the J gene TRBJ2-7; TRBD1 agrees at 9 bases. CDR1 SQVTM and CDR2 ANQGSEA come from the germline V gene. The CDR3 runs 13 residues. V dropped 7 bases and J dropped 6; count of bases not matched to a gene: 10.

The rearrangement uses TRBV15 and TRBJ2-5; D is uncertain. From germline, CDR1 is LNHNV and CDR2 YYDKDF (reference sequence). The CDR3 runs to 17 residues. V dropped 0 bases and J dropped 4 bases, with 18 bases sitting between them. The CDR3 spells CATSRDKSSPPRETQYF. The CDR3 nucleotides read TGTGCCACCAGCAGAGATAAAAGCTCCCCCCCCCGAGAGACCCAGTACTTC.

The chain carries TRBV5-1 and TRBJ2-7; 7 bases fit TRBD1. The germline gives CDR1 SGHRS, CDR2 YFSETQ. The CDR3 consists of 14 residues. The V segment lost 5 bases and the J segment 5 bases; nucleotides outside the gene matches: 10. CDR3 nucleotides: TGCGCCAGCAGTTCGGGACAGCCGGGCGACGAGCAGTACTTC. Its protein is CASSSGQPGDEQYF. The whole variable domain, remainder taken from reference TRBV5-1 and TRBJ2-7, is KAGVTQTPRYLIKTRGQQVTLSCSPISGHRSVSWYQQTPGQGLQFLFEYFSETQRNKGNFPGRFSGRQFSNSRSEMNVSTLELGDSALYLCASSSGQPGDEQYFGPGTRLTVT.

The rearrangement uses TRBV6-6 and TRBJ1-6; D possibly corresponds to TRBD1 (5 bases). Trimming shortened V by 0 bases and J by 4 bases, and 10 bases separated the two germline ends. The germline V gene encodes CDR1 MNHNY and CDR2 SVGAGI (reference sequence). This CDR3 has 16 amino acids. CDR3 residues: CASSYSGRTYNSPLHF. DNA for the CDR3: TGTGCCAGCAGTTACTCGGGACGGACTTATAATTCACCCCTCCACTTT.

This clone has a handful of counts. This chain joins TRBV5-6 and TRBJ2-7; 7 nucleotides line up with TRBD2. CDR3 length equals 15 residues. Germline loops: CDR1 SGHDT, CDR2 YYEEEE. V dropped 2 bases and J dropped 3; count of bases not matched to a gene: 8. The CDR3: CASSFSSGRYYEQYF. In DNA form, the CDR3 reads TGTGCCAGCAGCTTCTCTAGCGGACGGTACTACGAGCAGTACTTC.

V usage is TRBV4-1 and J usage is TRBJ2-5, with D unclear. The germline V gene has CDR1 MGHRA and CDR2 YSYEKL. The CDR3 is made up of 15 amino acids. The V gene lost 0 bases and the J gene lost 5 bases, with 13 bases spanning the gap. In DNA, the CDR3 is TGCGCCAGCAGCCAAGACATGGCAGGTACGGAGACCCAGTACTTC. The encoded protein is CASSQDMAGTETQYF.

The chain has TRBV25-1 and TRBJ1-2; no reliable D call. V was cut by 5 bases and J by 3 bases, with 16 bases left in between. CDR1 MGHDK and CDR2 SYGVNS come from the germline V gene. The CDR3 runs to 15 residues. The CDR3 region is CASSYSPYRHYGYTF. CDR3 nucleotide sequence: TGTGCCAGCAGTTACTCGCCTTATCGACACTATGGCTACACCTTC.

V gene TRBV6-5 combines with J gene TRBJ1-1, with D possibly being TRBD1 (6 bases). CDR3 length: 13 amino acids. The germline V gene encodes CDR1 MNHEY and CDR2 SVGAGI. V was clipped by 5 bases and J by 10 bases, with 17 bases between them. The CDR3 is CASSRTLQGRAFF. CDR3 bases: TGTGCCAGCAGTCGCACCCTACAGGGTAGAGCTTTCTTT.

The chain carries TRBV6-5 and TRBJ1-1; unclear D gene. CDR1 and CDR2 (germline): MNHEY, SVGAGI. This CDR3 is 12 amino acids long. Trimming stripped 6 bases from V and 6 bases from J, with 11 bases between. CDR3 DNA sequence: TGTGCCAGCAGCCCTCTAAGCTCTGAAGCTTTCTTT. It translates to CASSPLSSEAFF.

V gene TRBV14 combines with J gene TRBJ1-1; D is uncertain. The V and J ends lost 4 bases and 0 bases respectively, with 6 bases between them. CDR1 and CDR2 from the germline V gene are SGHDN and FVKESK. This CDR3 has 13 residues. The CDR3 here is CASSLILNTEAFF. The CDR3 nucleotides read TGTGCCAGCAGCCTCATTTTGAACACTGAAGCTTTCTTT. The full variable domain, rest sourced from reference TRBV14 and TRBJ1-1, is EAGVTQFPSHSVIEKGQTVTLRCDPISGHDNLYWYRRVMGKEIKFLLHFVKESKQDESGMPNNRFLAERTGGTYSTLKVQPAELEDSGVYFCASSLILNTEAFFGQGTRLTVV.

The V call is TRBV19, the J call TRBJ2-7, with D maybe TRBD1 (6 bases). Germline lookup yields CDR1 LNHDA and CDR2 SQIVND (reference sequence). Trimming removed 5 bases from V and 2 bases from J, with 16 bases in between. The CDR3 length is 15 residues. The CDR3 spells CASSGSSQGTYEQYF. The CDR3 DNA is TGTGCCAGTAGTGGCTCCTCTCAGGGGACCTACGAGCAGTACTTC. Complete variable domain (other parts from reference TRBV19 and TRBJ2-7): DGGITQSPKYLFRKEGQNVTLSCEQNLNHDAMYWYRQDPGQGLRLIYYSQIVNDFQKGDIAEGYSVSREKKESFPLTVTSAQKNPTAFYLCASSGSSQGTYEQYFGPGTRLTVT.

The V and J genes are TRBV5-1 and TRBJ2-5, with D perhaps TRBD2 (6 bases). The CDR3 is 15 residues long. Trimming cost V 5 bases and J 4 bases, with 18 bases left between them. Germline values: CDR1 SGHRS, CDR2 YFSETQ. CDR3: CASSEPGRGGETQYF. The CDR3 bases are TGCGCCAGCAGTGAGCCGGGTAGGGGAGGAGAGACCCAGTACTTC.